This is a list of T cell receptor beta chains from one sample in a study of blood T cell repertoires in COVID-19. Clones were read by immunoSEQ multiplex PCR, and TCRdb kept only the in-frame ones, dropping some. The table shows approximately 210,000 clones, with about nine tenths occurring only once. Sequenced input: peripheral blood. The receptors originated from a woman aged 40 to 55 with acute or convalescent COVID-19. The CDR3 runs from the conserved cysteine through the conserved F or W. D genes are given only for firm matches. Clone size, where shown, is once, few, many, or a class for clones that have expanded.

v_call: TRBV27; d_call: -; clone_size: -; j_call: TRBJ2-1; cdr3_aa: CASSLGPRNEQFF; cdr3_nt: TGTGCCAGCAGTTTGGGGCCCCGCAATGAGCAGTTCTTC
v_call: TRBV6-5; d_call: -; clone_size: -; j_call: TRBJ1-1; cdr3_aa: CASSYLTGSMNTEAFF; cdr3_nt: TGTGCCAGCAGTTACTTGACAGGATCCATGAACACTGAAGCTTTCTTT
v_call: TRBV19; d_call: -; clone_size: -; j_call: TRBJ1-2; cdr3_aa: CASIGNSVYGYTF; cdr3_nt: TGTGCCAGTATCGGAAACAGTGTCTATGGCTACACCTTC
v_call: TRBV18; d_call: -; clone_size: -; j_call: TRBJ1-1; cdr3_aa: CASSPPAQWNTEAFF; cdr3_nt: TGTGCCAGCTCACCACCGGCCCAGTGGAACACTGAAGCTTTCTTT
v_call: TRBV6-2/TRBV6-3; d_call: -; clone_size: -; j_call: TRBJ1-5; cdr3_aa: CASSNLASSHSNQPQHF; cdr3_nt: TGTGCCAGCAGTAACCTGGCCTCCTCTCATAGCAATCAGCCCCAGCATTTT
v_call: TRBV7-2; d_call: -; clone_size: -; j_call: TRBJ1-1; cdr3_aa: CASSLSPGNTEAFF; cdr3_nt: TGTGCCAGCAGCTTAAGTCCAGGGAACACTGAAGCTTTCTTT
v_call: TRBV6-1; d_call: -; clone_size: -; j_call: TRBJ1-2; cdr3_aa: CASNGRGANYGYTF; cdr3_nt: TGTGCCAGCAACGGACGGGGGGCTAACTATGGCTACACCTTC
v_call: TRBV4-2; d_call: -; clone_size: -; j_call: TRBJ1-6; cdr3_aa: CASSQAQGNSPLHF; cdr3_nt: TGTGCCAGCAGCCAAGCCCAGGGTAATTCACCCCTCCACTTT
v_call: TRBV7-9; d_call: -; clone_size: few; j_call: TRBJ2-3; cdr3_aa: CASSLGHSSTDTQYF; cdr3_nt: TGTGCCAGCAGCTTAGGACACTCTAGCACAGATACGCAGTATTTT
v_call: TRBV18; d_call: -; clone_size: once; j_call: TRBJ1-4; cdr3_aa: CASSPGGLSEKLFF; cdr3_nt: TGTGCCAGCTCACCCGGTGGGCTTTCTGAAAAACTGTTTTTT
v_call: TRBV6-6; d_call: -; clone_size: many; j_call: TRBJ1-5; cdr3_aa: CASSYHSNQPQHF; cdr3_nt: TGTGCCAGCAGTTACCATAGCAATCAGCCCCAGCATTTT
v_call: TRBV19; d_call: -; clone_size: -; j_call: TRBJ1-2; cdr3_aa: CASSMRTANYGYTF; cdr3_nt: TGTGCCAGTAGTATGAGGACAGCTAACTATGGCTACACCTTC
v_call: TRBV19; d_call: -; clone_size: -; j_call: TRBJ1-5; cdr3_aa: CASSRGRDQPQHF; cdr3_nt: TGTGCCAGTAGCAGGGGCAGGGATCAGCCCCAGCATTTT
v_call: TRBV4-1; d_call: TRBD1; clone_size: -; j_call: TRBJ1-1; cdr3_aa: CASTLGDSMNTEAFF; cdr3_nt: TGCGCCAGCACCCTAGGGGACAGCATGAACACTGAAGCTTTCTTT
v_call: TRBV18; d_call: -; clone_size: -; j_call: TRBJ2-3; cdr3_aa: CASSRGPGKDTQYF; cdr3_nt: TGTGCCAGCTCCCGCGGGCCGGGGAAAGATACGCAGTATTTT
v_call: TRBV5-5; d_call: TRBD1; clone_size: -; j_call: TRBJ1-5; cdr3_aa: CASSLEGARQPQHF; cdr3_nt: TGTGCCAGCAGCTTGGAGGGGGCCAGACAGCCCCAGCATTTT
v_call: TRBV5-4; d_call: TRBD2; clone_size: once; j_call: TRBJ2-1; cdr3_aa: CASSLEPSGAKYNEQFF; cdr3_nt: TGTGCCAGCAGCTTGGAGCCTAGCGGGGCGAAATACAATGAGCAGTTCTTC
v_call: TRBV19; d_call: -; clone_size: -; j_call: TRBJ2-2; cdr3_aa: CASSPFNTGELFF; cdr3_nt: TGTGCCAGTAGTCCCTTCAACACCGGGGAGCTGTTTTTT
v_call: TRBV12-3/TRBV12-4; d_call: -; clone_size: -; j_call: TRBJ1-1; cdr3_aa: CASSSREAFF; cdr3_nt: TGTGCCAGCAGTTCCCGTGAAGCTTTCTTT
v_call: TRBV7-2; d_call: -; clone_size: -; j_call: TRBJ2-5; cdr3_aa: CASSFAGAETQYF; cdr3_nt: TGTGCCAGCAGCTTCGCAGGGGCAGAGACCCAGTACTTC
v_call: TRBV5-1; d_call: -; clone_size: -; j_call: TRBJ2-6; cdr3_aa: CASSLGTGVASSGANVLTF; cdr3_nt: TGCGCCAGCAGCTTGGGCACGGGGGTGGCTAGCTCTGGGGCCAACGTCCTGACTTTC
v_call: TRBV19; d_call: TRBD1; clone_size: -; j_call: TRBJ2-5; cdr3_aa: CASSIDRATQETQYF; cdr3_nt: TGTGCCAGTAGTATTGACAGGGCTACCCAAGAGACCCAGTACTTC
v_call: TRBV9; d_call: TRBD2; clone_size: -; j_call: TRBJ2-5; cdr3_aa: CASSAGLAGETQYF; cdr3_nt: TGTGCCAGCAGCGCTGGACTAGCGGGAGAGACCCAGTACTTC
v_call: TRBV19; d_call: TRBD2; clone_size: -; j_call: TRBJ2-1; cdr3_aa: CASSSIGLALHNEQFF; cdr3_nt: TGTGCCAGTAGCTCGATCGGACTAGCCCTGCACAATGAGCAGTTCTTC
v_call: TRBV3-1/TRBV3-2; d_call: -; clone_size: -; j_call: TRBJ1-2; cdr3_aa: CASSQDGGGLNYGYTF; cdr3_nt: TGTGCCAGCAGCCAAGATGGGGGAGGGCTTAACTATGGCTACACCTTC
v_call: TRBV5-1; d_call: TRBD1; clone_size: once; j_call: TRBJ2-1; cdr3_aa: CASSRPPGQGAGGQFF; cdr3_nt: TGCGCCAGCAGCCGCCCCCCGGGACAGGGGGCCGGTGGGCAGTTCTTC
v_call: TRBV7-2; d_call: -; clone_size: -; j_call: TRBJ1-2; cdr3_aa: CASSSLPPGAWSYGYTF; cdr3_nt: TGTGCCAGCAGCTCCCTCCCCCCAGGGGCTTGGAGTTATGGCTACACCTTC
v_call: TRBV19; d_call: -; clone_size: -; j_call: TRBJ1-1; cdr3_aa: CASSEEGGGTEAFF; cdr3_nt: TGTGCCAGTAGCGAAGAGGGCGGAGGGACTGAAGCTTTCTTT
v_call: TRBV6-1; d_call: -; clone_size: -; j_call: TRBJ1-1; cdr3_aa: CASSEPGGTEAFF; cdr3_nt: TGTGCCAGCAGTGAACCGGGGGGCACTGAAGCTTTCTTT
v_call: TRBV11-2; d_call: -; clone_size: -; j_call: TRBJ1-2; cdr3_aa: CASSFQAAYGYTF; cdr3_nt: TGTGCCAGCAGCTTCCAGGCTGCCTATGGCTACACCTTC
v_call: TRBV19; d_call: TRBD1; clone_size: -; j_call: TRBJ1-1; cdr3_aa: CASTRQGAGTEAFF; cdr3_nt: TGTGCCAGTACCCGACAGGGGGCGGGCACTGAAGCTTTCTTT
v_call: TRBV25-1; d_call: -; clone_size: -; j_call: TRBJ1-5; cdr3_aa: CASGGPGDNQPQHF; cdr3_nt: TGTGCCAGCGGCGGACCAGGGGACAATCAGCCCCAGCATTTT
v_call: TRBV5-1; d_call: TRBD2; clone_size: -; j_call: TRBJ2-1; cdr3_aa: CASSLSVQRGDNEQFF; cdr3_nt: TGCGCCAGCAGCTTGTCGGTCCAGCGGGGGGACAATGAGCAGTTCTTC
v_call: TRBV7-9; d_call: TRBD1; clone_size: -; j_call: TRBJ2-2; cdr3_aa: CASSLTGQSANTGELFF; cdr3_nt: TGTGCCAGCAGCTTAACGGGACAGTCCGCGAACACCGGGGAGCTGTTTTTT
v_call: TRBV3-1/TRBV3-2; d_call: -; clone_size: -; j_call: TRBJ1-1; cdr3_aa: CASSQGTGWGTEAFF; cdr3_nt: TGTGCCAGCAGCCAAGGGACGGGGTGGGGCACTGAAGCTTTCTTT
v_call: TRBV30; d_call: -; clone_size: -; j_call: TRBJ1-1; cdr3_aa: CAWSAGPNTEAFF; cdr3_nt: TGTGCCTGGAGCGCGGGCCCTAACACTGAAGCTTTCTTT
v_call: TRBV28; d_call: -; clone_size: -; j_call: TRBJ1-4; cdr3_aa: CASSSPWRDNEKLFF; cdr3_nt: TGTGCCAGCAGTAGCCCATGGAGGGATAATGAAAAACTGTTTTTT
v_call: TRBV2; d_call: -; clone_size: -; j_call: TRBJ1-2; cdr3_aa: CASSANSENYGYTF; cdr3_nt: TGTGCCAGCAGTGCCAACAGTGAAAACTATGGCTACACCTTC
v_call: TRBV24-1; d_call: TRBD2; clone_size: -; j_call: TRBJ2-2; cdr3_aa: CATSNGRGGDTGELFF; cdr3_nt: TGTGCCACCAGTAACGGTCGGGGGGGCGATACCGGGGAGCTGTTTTTT
v_call: TRBV11-1; d_call: -; clone_size: -; j_call: TRBJ2-5; cdr3_aa: CASSPGETQYF; cdr3_nt: TGTGCCAGCAGCCCGGGAGAGACCCAGTACTTC
v_call: TRBV15; d_call: -; clone_size: -; j_call: TRBJ1-3; cdr3_aa: CATSRDISGNTIYF; cdr3_nt: TGTGCCACCAGCCGCGACATCTCTGGAAACACCATATATTTT
v_call: TRBV5-1; d_call: TRBD1; clone_size: -; j_call: TRBJ1-1; cdr3_aa: CASSFSGQGGPEAFF; cdr3_nt: TGCGCCAGCAGCTTTTCGGGACAGGGAGGCCCTGAAGCTTTCTTT